A single sample is the source of the 17 T cell receptor beta chains below, sequenced in a study of T cell responses to AZD1222 COVID-19 vaccine. Produced via immunoSEQ multiplex PCR; TCRdb's table is partial and in-frame only. This table holds about 150,000 clones, roughly nine tenths found once. Here the sequenced sample was peripheral blood, taken on day 0 of AZD1222 vaccination. Source of these receptors: an adult in good health.

The CDR3 here is CASTPGLAGRNGYTF. The CDR3 DNA is TGTGCCAGCACCCCCGGTCTGGCAGGGAGGAATGGCTACACCTTC. The J gene is TRBJ1-2, the V gene TRBV7-2; a weak D match, TRBD1 (5 bases). The CDR3 loop spans 15 amino acids. Germline assignment: CDR1 SGHTA and CDR2 FQGNSA. Trimming left V 7 bases short and J 6 bases short, with 21 bases between.

The genes are TRBV19 and TRBJ2-1, with 14 bases identical to TRBD2. Germline lookup yields CDR1 LNHDA and CDR2 SQIVND (reference sequence). This CDR3 is 16 amino acids long. Losses at the gene ends were 6 bases for V and 6 bases for J; bases not matched to a gene: 7. The CDR3 is CASRRTSGRSSNEQFF. CDR3 sequence (DNA): TGTGCCAGTAGGCGGACTAGCGGGAGGTCGAGCAATGAGCAGTTCTTC.

V gene TRBV18 combines with J gene TRBJ1-5; D ambiguous. Trimming shortened V by 3 bases and J by 4 bases, and 10 bases separated the two germline ends. From germline, CDR1 is KGHSH and CDR2 LQKENI. This CDR3 comprises 14 residues. CDR3: CASSPAVGNQPQHF. CDR3 sequence (DNA): TGTGCCAGCTCACCCGCCGTTGGGAATCAGCCCCAGCATTTT.

The chain has TRBV29-1 and TRBJ1-1, with 8 nucleotides matching TRBD1. The CDR3 sequence is 16 residues long. Trimming took 3 bases from V and 6 from J; bases not matched to a gene: 15. The V gene's germline CDR1 is SQVTM and CDR2 ANQGSEA. In nucleotides, the CDR3 is TGCAGCGTTGACCCTGCGTCAGGGGGCATGATGGCTGAAGCTTTCTTT. Amino acid sequence: CSVDPASGGMMAEAFF.

This clone was counted between two and nine times. The rearrangement joins TRBV2 to TRBJ1-5; D gene ambiguous. Germline V gene data show CDR1 as SNHLY and CDR2 as FYNNEI. Between the trimmed V and J ends, which lost 6 bases and 9 bases, there was a span of 12 bases. The CDR3 is made up of 12 amino acids. CDR3 sequence: CASSNPRGPQHF. CDR3 in DNA: TGTGCCAGCAGCAACCCCCGGGGGCCCCAGCATTTT.

The CDR3 loop reads CASEQGEFSYEQYF. The CDR3, as DNA: TGTGCCAGTGAACAGGGGGAGTTCTCCTACGAGCAGTACTTC. The V gene is TRBV7-4, the J gene TRBJ2-7, with 8 bases fitting TRBD1. V shed 9 bases, J shed 0 bases, and the junction held 7 bases outside the gene matches. CDR3 length: 14 residues. Germline V gene sequence: CDR1 SGHVT, CDR2 SQSDAQ.

About this clone itself: Other DNA sequences within the sample encode an identical CDR3. This chain connects TRBV18 to TRBJ1-6; 8 bases fit TRBD1. This CDR3 region has 14 residues. V shed 3 bases, J shed 6 bases, and the junction held 1 base outside the gene matches. Germline-derived CDR1 and CDR2 are KGHSH and LQKENI. This CDR3 is CASSPQGANSPLHF. The CDR3 DNA reads TGTGCCAGCTCACCCCAGGGGGCTAATTCACCCCTCCACTTT.

The chain couples TRBV6-5 to TRBJ2-7; 9 bases agree with TRBD1. V trimming: 9 bases; J trimming: 5 bases; junction bases outside the gene matches: 14. CDR1 and CDR2 from the germline V gene are MNHEY and SVGAGI. The CDR3 totals 15 residues. This CDR3 reads CASIAPGTGRNEQYF. The CDR3, as DNA: TGTGCCAGTATCGCCCCCGGGACAGGGAGGAACGAGCAGTACTTC.

The chain carries TRBV10-3 and TRBJ1-2; D gene ambiguous. Looked up from germline, CDR1 is ENHRY and CDR2 is SYGVKD. This CDR3 contains 13 residues. The V end lost 4 bases, the J end lost 4 bases, and 10 bases lay between the germline ends. The CDR3 region is CAISAGSRYGYTF. The CDR3 nucleotides are TGTGCCATCAGTGCCGGCAGTCGCTATGGCTACACCTTC.

V and J are TRBV10-3 and TRBJ2-3; 8 positions match TRBD2. The germline gives CDR1 ENHRY, CDR2 SYGVKD. Losses at the gene ends were 2 bases for V and 5 bases for J; bases not matched to a gene: 3. This CDR3 contains 14 residues. In nucleotides, the CDR3 is TGTGCCATCAGTGAGGGGACTAGTGGAGATACGCAGTATTTT. Amino acids: CAISEGTSGDTQYF.

The chain uses TRBV5-6 and TRBJ2-7; D gene uncertain. The V end was cut by 2 bases, the J end by 6 bases, with 6 bases between. Germline assignment: CDR1 SGHDT and CDR2 YYEEEE. The CDR3 loop spans 11 amino acids. DNA of the CDR3: TGTGCCAGCAGCTTTGGGCGCGAGCAGTACTTC. Translation gives CASSFGREQYF.

V usage is TRBV28 and J usage is TRBJ1-5, with D unclear. The V gene lost 3 bases and the J gene lost 1 base, with 7 bases spanning the gap. This CDR3 region has 14 residues. Per germline, CDR1 MDHEN and CDR2 SYDVKM. The CDR3 nucleotides read TGTGCCAGCAGTTTGAGTTTAAGCAATCAGCCCCAGCATTTT. Translating gives CASSLSLSNQPQHF.

V and J are TRBV6-5 and TRBJ1-1, with D perhaps matching TRBD1 (5 bases). V lost 2 bases to trimming and J lost 1 base, with 8 bases between them. The CDR3 is 14 amino acids. The V gene's germline CDR1 is MNHEY and CDR2 SVGAGI. The CDR3 here is CASSYGAENTEAFF. DNA of the CDR3: TGTGCCAGCAGTTACGGGGCCGAGAACACTGAAGCTTTCTTT.

The chain recombines TRBV18 with TRBJ1-2; the D is unclear. Trimming stripped 3 bases from V and 5 bases from J, with 16 bases between. Germline V gives CDR1 KGHSH, CDR2 LQKENI. The CDR3 contains 15 residues. This CDR3 reads CASSPGNGLGYGYTF. The CDR3 DNA follows: TGTGCCAGCTCACCTGGGAACGGGCTCGGGTATGGCTACACCTTC.

For the CDR3, the DNA is TGTGCCAGCAGTTCCCCTTGGCTAGCGGACTCCTACGAGCAGTACTTC. Its translation is CASSSPWLADSYEQYF. The gene calls are TRBV6-5 and TRBJ2-7; 7 positions agree with TRBD2. Germline-derived CDR1 and CDR2 are MNHEY and SVGAGI. V lost 4 bases to trimming and J lost 0 bases; unmatched junction nucleotides: 9. The CDR3 consists of 16 residues.

This clone appeared a single time. The rearrangement joins TRBV5-1 to TRBJ1-1; 7 bases match TRBD1. Germline-derived CDR1 and CDR2 are SGHRS and YFSETQ. This CDR3 region has 15 residues. V lost 9 bases, J lost 0 bases, and 11 bases stayed unmatched. The CDR3 sequence: CATKPGGVVNTEAFF. The CDR3 region has the DNA TGCGCCACCAAACCAGGGGGGGTGGTGAACACTGAAGCTTTCTTT.

Regarding this clone: Other nucleotide sequences in the sample specify the same CDR3. This chain links TRBV7-2 with TRBJ1-5; 9 bases map to TRBD1. In germline, CDR1 is SGHTA, CDR2 FQGNSA. The CDR3 has 13 residues. V lost 5 bases and J lost 5; bases outside the gene matches: 1. CDR3 nucleotides: TGTGCCAGCAGCAGGACAGGGGATCAGCCCCAGCATTTT. It encodes CASSRTGDQPQHF.